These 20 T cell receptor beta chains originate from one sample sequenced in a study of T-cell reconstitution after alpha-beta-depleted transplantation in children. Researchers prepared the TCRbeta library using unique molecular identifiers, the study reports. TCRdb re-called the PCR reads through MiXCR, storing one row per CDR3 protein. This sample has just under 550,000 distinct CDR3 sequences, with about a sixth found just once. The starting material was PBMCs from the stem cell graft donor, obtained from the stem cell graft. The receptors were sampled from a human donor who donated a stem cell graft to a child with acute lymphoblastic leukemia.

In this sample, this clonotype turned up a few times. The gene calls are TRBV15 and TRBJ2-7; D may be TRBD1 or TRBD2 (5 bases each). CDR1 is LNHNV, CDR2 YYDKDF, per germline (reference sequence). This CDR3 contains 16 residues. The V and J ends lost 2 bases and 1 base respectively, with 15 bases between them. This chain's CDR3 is CATSRSRDGYSYEQYF. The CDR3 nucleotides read TGTGCCACCAGCAGAAGTCGGGACGGCTATTCCTACGAGCAGTACTTC.

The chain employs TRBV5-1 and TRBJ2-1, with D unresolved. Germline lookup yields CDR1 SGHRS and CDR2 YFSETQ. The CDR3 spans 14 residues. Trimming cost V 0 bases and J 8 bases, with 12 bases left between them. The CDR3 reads CASSLVIGGDEQFF. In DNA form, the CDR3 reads TGCGCCAGCAGCTTGGTAATCGGCGGAGATGAGCAGTTCTTC.

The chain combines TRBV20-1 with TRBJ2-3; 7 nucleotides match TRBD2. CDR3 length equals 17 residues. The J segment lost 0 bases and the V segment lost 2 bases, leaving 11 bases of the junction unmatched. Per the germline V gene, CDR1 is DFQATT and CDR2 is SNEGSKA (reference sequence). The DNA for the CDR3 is TGCAGTGCTAGATCAAGGCTAGCGGAAGGAAGCACAGATACGCAGTATTTT. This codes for CSARSRLAEGSTDTQYF.

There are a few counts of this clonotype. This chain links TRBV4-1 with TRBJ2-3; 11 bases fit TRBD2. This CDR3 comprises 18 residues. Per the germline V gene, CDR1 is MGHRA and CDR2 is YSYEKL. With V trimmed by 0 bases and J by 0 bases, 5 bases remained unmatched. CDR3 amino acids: CASSQEAGTSGSTDTQYF. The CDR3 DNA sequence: TGCGCCAGCAGCCAAGAGGCGGGGACTAGCGGAAGCACAGATACGCAGTATTTT.

The CDR3 nucleotides are TGTGCCGCTGGACAGGGGGGAATCGAGACCCAGTACTTC. This encodes CAAGQGGIETQYF. V gene TRBV24-1 combines with J gene TRBJ2-5; 10 bases are a match to TRBD1. The V and J ends lost 12 bases and 5 bases, in that order; junction bases with no gene match: 8. This CDR3 is built from 13 residues. The V gene's germline CDR1 is KGHDR and CDR2 SFDVKD.

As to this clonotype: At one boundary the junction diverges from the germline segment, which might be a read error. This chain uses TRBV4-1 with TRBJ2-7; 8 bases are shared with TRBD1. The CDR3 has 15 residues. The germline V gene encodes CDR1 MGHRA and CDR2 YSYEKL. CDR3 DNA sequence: TGCGCCAGCAGTCAAGGGACAGGTCAATCCTACGAGCAGTACTTC. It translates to CASSQGTGQSYEQYF.

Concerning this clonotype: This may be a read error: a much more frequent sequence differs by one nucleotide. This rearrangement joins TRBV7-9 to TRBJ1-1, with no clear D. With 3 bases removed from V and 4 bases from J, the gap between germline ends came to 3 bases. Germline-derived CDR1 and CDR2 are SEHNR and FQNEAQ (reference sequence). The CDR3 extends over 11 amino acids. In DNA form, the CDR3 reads TGTGCCAGCAGCTTGTGCACTGAAGCTTTCTTT. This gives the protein CASSLCTEAFF.

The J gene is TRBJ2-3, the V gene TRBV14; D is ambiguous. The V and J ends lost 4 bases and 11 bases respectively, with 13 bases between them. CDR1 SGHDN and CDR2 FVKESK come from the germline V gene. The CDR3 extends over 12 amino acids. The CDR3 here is CASSPEPGKQYF. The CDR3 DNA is TGTGCCAGCAGCCCAGAGCCGGGTAAGCAGTATTTT.

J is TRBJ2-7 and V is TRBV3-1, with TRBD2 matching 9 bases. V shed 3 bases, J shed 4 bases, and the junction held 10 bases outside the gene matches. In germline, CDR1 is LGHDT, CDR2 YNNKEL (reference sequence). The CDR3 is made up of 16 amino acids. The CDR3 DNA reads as TGTGCCAGCAGCCACTATAGCGGGGGAGGAAAGTACGAGCAGTACTTC. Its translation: CASSHYSGGGKYEQYF.

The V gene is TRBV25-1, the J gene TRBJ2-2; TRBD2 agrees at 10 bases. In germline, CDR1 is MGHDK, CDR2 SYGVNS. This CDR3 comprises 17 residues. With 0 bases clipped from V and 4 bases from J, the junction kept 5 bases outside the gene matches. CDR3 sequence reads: CASSEYGTSVATGELFF. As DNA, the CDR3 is TGTGCCAGCAGTGAATATGGGACTAGCGTCGCCACCGGGGAGCTGTTTTTT.

The CDR3 sequence: CSAPRGFGTDTQYF. The CDR3 DNA reads TGCAGTGCTCCGCGGGGGTTCGGCACAGATACGCAGTATTTT. The chain links TRBV20-1 to TRBJ2-3; 7 positions agree with TRBD2. The V gene end was trimmed by 5 bases and the J gene end by 1 base; junction bases not matched to a gene: 6. CDR1 DFQATT and CDR2 SNEGSKA come from the germline V gene (reference sequence). The CDR3 runs to 14 residues.

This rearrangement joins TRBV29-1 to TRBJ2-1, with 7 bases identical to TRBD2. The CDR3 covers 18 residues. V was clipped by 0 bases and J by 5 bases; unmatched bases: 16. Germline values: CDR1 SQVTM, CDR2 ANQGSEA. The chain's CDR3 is CSVEDLLVRGRTHNEQFF. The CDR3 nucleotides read TGCAGCGTTGAAGATCTATTGGTCCGCGGGAGAACCCACAATGAGCAGTTCTTC.

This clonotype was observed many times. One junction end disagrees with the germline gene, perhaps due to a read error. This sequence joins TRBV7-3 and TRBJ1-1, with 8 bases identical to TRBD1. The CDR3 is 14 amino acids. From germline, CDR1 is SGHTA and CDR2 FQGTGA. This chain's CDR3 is CASSSGTGNTEAFF. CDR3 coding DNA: TGCGCCAGCAGCTCCGGGACAGGTAACACTGAAGCTTTCTTT.

CDR3: CSARGSAGVDPDTQYF. Written as DNA, the CDR3 is TGCAGTGCTAGAGGGAGTGCGGGAGTAGACCCAGATACGCAGTATTTT. The chain is built from TRBV20-1 and TRBJ2-3; 7 bases line up with TRBD2. Germline assignment: CDR1 DFQATT and CDR2 SNEGSKA (reference sequence). This CDR3 contains 16 residues. Trimming removed 1 base from V and 4 bases from J; junction bases left unmatched: 11.

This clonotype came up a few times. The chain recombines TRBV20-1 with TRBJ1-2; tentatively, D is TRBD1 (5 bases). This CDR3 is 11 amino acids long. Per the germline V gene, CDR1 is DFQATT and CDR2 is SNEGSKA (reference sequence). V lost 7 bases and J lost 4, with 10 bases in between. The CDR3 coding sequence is TGCAGTGGCGGGACCTCCTATGGCTACACCTTC. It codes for CSGGTSYGYTF.

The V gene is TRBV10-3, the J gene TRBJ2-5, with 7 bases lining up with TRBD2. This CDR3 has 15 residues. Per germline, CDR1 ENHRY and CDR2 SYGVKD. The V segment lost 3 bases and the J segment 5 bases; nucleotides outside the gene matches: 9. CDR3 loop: CAISDPNRGGETQYF. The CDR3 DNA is TGTGCCATCAGTGATCCAAATAGGGGAGGGGAGACCCAGTACTTC.

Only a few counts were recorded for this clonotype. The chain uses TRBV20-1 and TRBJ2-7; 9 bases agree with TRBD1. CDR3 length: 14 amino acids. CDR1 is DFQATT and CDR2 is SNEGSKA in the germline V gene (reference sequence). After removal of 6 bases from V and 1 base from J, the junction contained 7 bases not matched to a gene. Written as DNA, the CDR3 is TGCAGTGCACGGACAGGGGAGGGATCCTACGAGCAGTACTTC. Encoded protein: CSARTGEGSYEQYF.

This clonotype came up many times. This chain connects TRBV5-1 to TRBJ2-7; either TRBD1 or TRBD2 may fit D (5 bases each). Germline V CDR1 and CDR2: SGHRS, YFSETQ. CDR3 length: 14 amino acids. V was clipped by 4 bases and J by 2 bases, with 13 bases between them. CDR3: CASSPGTLTYEQYF. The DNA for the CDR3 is TGCGCCAGCAGCCCCGGGACCCTGACCTACGAGCAGTACTTC.

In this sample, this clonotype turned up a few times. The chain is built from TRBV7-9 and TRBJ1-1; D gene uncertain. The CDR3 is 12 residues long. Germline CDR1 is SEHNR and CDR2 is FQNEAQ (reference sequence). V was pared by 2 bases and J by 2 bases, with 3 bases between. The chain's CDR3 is CASSLINTEAFF. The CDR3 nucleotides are TGTGCCAGCAGCTTAATCAACACTGAAGCTTTCTTT.

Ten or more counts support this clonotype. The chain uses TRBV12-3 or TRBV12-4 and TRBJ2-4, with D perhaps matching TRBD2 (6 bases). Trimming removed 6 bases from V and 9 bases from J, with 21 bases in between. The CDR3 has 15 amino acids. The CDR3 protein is CASSPLGGLRGIQYF. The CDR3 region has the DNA TGTGCCAGCAGCCCTCTGGGAGGCCTACGGGGCATTCAGTACTTC.